This is a list of T cell receptor beta chains from one sample in a study of blood T cell repertoires in COVID-19. Produced via immunoSEQ multiplex PCR; TCRdb's table is partial and in-frame only. Of 360,000 or so clones detected, roughly 89% appear once; the ten largest clones hold about 1.8%. Sequenced input: PBMCs or T cells enriched from blood (not recorded which). The source is a young woman who had recovered from COVID-19. CDR3s include the opening cysteine and the closing phenylalanine or tryptophan. The D gene is left open where the match is weak. Size values are once, few and many counts, or a class for expanded clones, and some rows have none.

abundance,j_gene,v_gene,d_gene,CDR3aa,CDR3nt
.,TRBJ2-1,TRBV12-3/TRBV12-4,.,CASSQRNEQFF,TGTGCCAGCAGCCAGAGGAATGAGCAGTTCTTC
.,TRBJ2-1,TRBV7-2,.,CASSLGGGRINEQFF,TGTGCCAGCAGCTTAGGGGGCGGTCGGATCAATGAGCAGTTCTTC
.,TRBJ1-2,TRBV20-1,.,CSASISAFGQSYGYTF,TGCAGTGCTAGTATATCCGCATTCGGACAGAGTTATGGCTACACCTTC
.,TRBJ1-2,TRBV7-3,TRBD1,CASSISGGGGYTF,TGTGCCAGCAGCATCTCAGGGGGAGGTGGCTACACCTTC
.,TRBJ1-4,TRBV5-4,.,CASSLGQGRFSEKLFF,TGTGCCAGCAGCTTGGGGCAGGGGCGATTTAGTGAAAAACTGTTTTTT
few,TRBJ2-3,TRBV5-1,.,CASSRLGHKITDTQYF,TGCGCCAGCAGCCGGCTGGGCCATAAAATCACAGATACGCAGTATTTT
.,TRBJ1-2,TRBV3-1/TRBV3-2,TRBD1,CASSHLDRGRGVGYGYTF,TGTGCCAGCAGCCATTTGGACAGGGGGCGCGGAGTTGGCTATGGCTACACCTTC
.,TRBJ1-6,TRBV3-1/TRBV3-2,.,CASSPSPLHF,TGTGCCAGCAGCCCCTCCCCCCTCCACTTT
.,TRBJ2-2,TRBV28,.,CASISTRPSTGELFF,TGTGCCAGCATCTCGACTAGGCCCAGCACCGGGGAGCTGTTTTTT
.,TRBJ1-1,TRBV3-1/TRBV3-2,TRBD1,CASSQSDRGLYTEAFF,TGTGCCAGCAGCCAATCGGACAGGGGGCTTTATACTGAAGCTTTCTTT
.,TRBJ1-1,TRBV2,.,CASTLALFWGPDTEAFF,TGTGCCAGCACCCTCGCATTGTTTTGGGGGCCTGACACTGAAGCTTTCTTT
.,TRBJ2-1,TRBV5-1,.,CASSSPGPQFF,TGCGCCAGCAGCTCACCAGGCCCGCAGTTCTTC
.,TRBJ1-2,TRBV7-2,.,CASSLAQGYYYTF,TGTGCCAGCAGCTTAGCACAGGGCTATTACTACACCTTC
.,TRBJ1-1,TRBV2,.,CASREGLLLNTEAFF,TGTGCCAGCAGGGAGGGACTCTTACTGAACACTGAAGCTTTCTTT
.,TRBJ1-6,TRBV4-1,.,CASSPGGTYNSPLHF,TGCGCCAGCAGCCCGGGAGGGACTTATAATTCACCCCTCCACTTT
.,TRBJ2-7,TRBV6-5,TRBD2,CATRTSGSFYEQYF,TGTGCCACCAGAACTAGCGGGAGTTTCTACGAGCAGTACTTC
.,TRBJ1-1,TRBV25-1,.,CASRGGLNTEAFF,TGTGCCAGCAGAGGGGGTCTGAACACTGAAGCTTTCTTT
.,TRBJ1-5,TRBV7-2,.,CASSLSGNQPQHF,TGTGCCAGCAGCTTATCGGGGAATCAGCCCCAGCATTTT
.,TRBJ1-5,TRBV19,.,CASSPYSNQPQHF,TGTGCCAGTAGTCCCTACTCCAATCAGCCCCAGCATTTT
once,TRBJ2-3,TRBV18,TRBD2,CASTTSGRGADTQYF,TGTGCCAGCACGACTAGCGGGAGGGGCGCAGATACGCAGTATTTT
.,TRBJ1-2,TRBV10-1,.,CASSEADYGYTF,TGCGCCAGCAGTGAAGCGGACTATGGCTACACCTTC
.,TRBJ2-7,TRBV18,.,CASSPGAEHSYEQYF,TGTGCCAGCTCACCAGGGGCGGAACACTCCTACGAGCAGTACTTC
.,TRBJ1-4,TRBV29-1,.,CSVEDLQATNEKLFF,TGCAGCGTTGAAGACCTACAGGCTACTAATGAAAAACTGTTTTTT
.,TRBJ2-5,TRBV6-5,TRBD1,CASSYSGTGGSETQYF,TGTGCCAGCAGTTACTCTGGAACAGGGGGGTCAGAGACCCAGTACTTC
.,TRBJ1-2,TRBV5-8,.,CASSLGQQYGYTF,TGTGCCAGCAGCTTGGGACAGCAATATGGCTACACCTTC
.,TRBJ2-7,TRBV7-9,.,CASSLQDKAYEQYF,TGTGCCAGCAGCTTACAGGACAAGGCCTACGAGCAGTACTTC
few,TRBJ1-1,TRBV6-2/TRBV6-3,.,CASSYSSWGLTEAFF,TGTGCCAGCAGTTACTCGAGTTGGGGGCTGACTGAAGCTTTCTTT
.,TRBJ2-7,TRBV5-6,.,CASSLLGQGGYEQYF,TGTGCCAGCAGCTTGTTAGGGCAGGGGGGCTACGAGCAGTACTTC
few,TRBJ2-2,TRBV9,.,CASSVVPDSGTGELFF,TGTGCCAGCAGCGTAGTACCCGATAGTGGCACCGGGGAGCTGTTTTTT
.,TRBJ1-2,TRBV7-8,TRBD1,CASSPHRGFGYGYTF,TGTGCCAGCAGCCCACACAGGGGGTTCGGCTATGGCTACACCTTC
.,TRBJ1-6,TRBV6-5,TRBD1,CASSPWTGSSPLHF,TGTGCCAGCAGCCCCTGGACAGGGAGTTCACCCCTCCACTTT
.,TRBJ2-1,TRBV29-1,.,CSDGLFRRGGGAFYNEQFF,TGCAGCGATGGGTTATTTCGTAGAGGAGGAGGGGCATTCTACAATGAGCAGTTCTTC